This T cell receptor (beta chain) was captured by sequencing in a study of T cells after yellow fever vaccination. On this clonotype itself: Its antigen is unknown.

Using its own MiXCR run on the 5' RACE reads, TCRdb lists one record per CDR3 protein. This table holds 450,000 to 650,000 distinct CDR3 sequences, less than 25% found once. The study, taken as a whole, reports: Clonotypes appearing in both CD4 and CD8 compartments existed, and their share was small. A faster peak, day 5 versus 15, was reached by the weaker secondary response.

This receptor was obtained from a young man who received the YFV17D yellow fever vaccine. Specimen: PBMCs, collected less than 25 days after the first yellow fever vaccination.

CDR3: CASSQLAGLRGQETQYF. The DNA for the CDR3 is TGTGCCAGCTCTCAACTGGCGGGACTCCGGGGACAAGAGACCCAGTACTTC. The chain is built from TRBV18 and TRBJ2-5; D may be TRBD2 (6 bases). V was shortened by 6 bases and J by 2 bases, with 22 bases between the two germline ends. Germline V gene sequence: CDR1 KGHSH, CDR2 LQKENI. The CDR3 runs 17 residues.